This entry is about one TCR beta chain. No antigen is known for it. No base quality information exists; no much larger clone differs at one position. The data are from a study of blood T cell repertoires in COVID-19 (dated by TCRdb to the early 2020s). Background for the entire study: Samples from collaborators originated in the United States, Italy and Spain and spanned both the acute and convalescent phases of COVID-19. The material from the prospective study consisted of cDNA or gDNA derived from T cells, B-cell-depleted T cells, or PBMCs. Deeply sampled blood TCRbeta repertoires from subjects exposed to, actively infected with, or recovered from COVID-19 were included in the dataset. The repertoires were released in a freely available public database meant as a resource for research on the immune response to SARS-CoV-2. The samples were drawn from the first 160 participants of the ongoing ImmuneRACE study and from some 1,300 subjects provided by 6 global collaborators. A de-identified subject ID, COVID-19 status, age in years and sex were almost always included in the sample metadata. Where HLA class I and class II types were available, the types were taken from metadata supplied by the sample provider, not from assay-based typing.

The immunoSEQ Assay, a bias-controlled multiplex PCR, was used to amplify TCRbeta CDR3 regions from genomic DNA. The original methods were these. The number of nucleated cells in each sample was estimated from the amplification of reference gene primers within the assay. Sequence reads were collapsed and filtered to measure the absolute abundance of every unique TCRbeta CDR3 rearrangement. For each sample, productive Simpson clonality was calculated as the square root of Simpson's diversity index over productive rearrangements. As stored in TCRdb, this immuneACCESS dataset retains in-frame rearrangements with V and J assigned. A fraction of the clones does not appear; measured against another copy, unresolved V genes explain less than half of the discrepancy, and the remainder lacks a known reason. For V, J and clone size, that table is used; D and trimming come from the DNA. The sample includes about 200,000 clones, with about 85% observed a single time. The ten top clones hold approximately 18% of the sample.

Summary of the overall study and its limitations: The quantity of clinical and demographic metadata differed by source and by participant and was supplied without curation.

Per the germline V gene, SGHRS is the CDR1 and YFSETQ is the CDR2. The junction shows trimming of 3 bases on V and 0 bases on J, plus 13 bases between the germline ends. The CDR3 goes from the cysteine to the phenylalanine over 17 residues. The kept DNA is CDR3 alone, 51 bases in frame from the first base. Enrolling through a virtual design, the prospective study's participants ranged in age from about 18 to 89 years and lived across about two dozen United States geographic areas. To assign participants to cohorts, the prospective study relied on clinical history that participants themselves reported in a screening survey and a study questionnaire. For ImmuneRACE Cohort 3, a participant was defined as recovered based on two consecutive negative NP/OP PCR tests, clearance by a healthcare professional, or resolution of symptoms. Mobile phlebotomists in the prospective study collected whole blood, serum and a nasopharyngeal or oropharyngeal swab from every participant. Prospective study participants could optionally give additional blood draws and questionnaires over an approximately two-month period. Blood samples from the prospective study were shipped frozen or at room temperature prior to DNA extraction.

The sequenced material came from PBMCs or T cells enriched from blood (not recorded which). The rearranged chain carries TRBV5-1 and TRBJ2-6, with no D gene named confidently. The sequence derives from a man aged 35 to 55 who had recovered from COVID-19. The nucleotide sequence is given as TGCGCCAGCAGCTCTGGAGTTTTCAGCTCTGGGGCCAACGTCCTGACTTTC. It translates to CASSSGVFSSGANVLTF. Supplemented by the reference TRBV5-1 and TRBJ2-6 proteins around the CDR3, the complete variable domain is KAGVTQTPRYLIKTRGQQVTLSCSPISGHRSVSWYQQTPGQGLQFLFEYFSETQRNKGNFPGRFSGRQFSNSRSEMNVSTLELGDSALYLCASSSGVFSSGANVLTFGAGSRLTVL.